These T cell receptor beta chains were read from a single sample in a study of T cell changes during pregnancy in multiple sclerosis. Libraries were prepared by immunoSEQ multiplex PCR; TCRdb keeps only in-frame clonotypes and omits some of them. The sample shows 50,000 or so clones, roughly 91% of them seen only once. The sequenced sample was CD4+ T cells from peripheral blood mononuclear cells, obtained in the second trimester of pregnancy. The receptors were gathered from a female donor with multiple sclerosis, enrolled in a pregnancy study. Each CDR3 is given without its conserved first and last residue.

v_call	j_call	cdr3_aa
TRBV5-4	TRBJ1-1	ASSKTGPFETEAF
TRBV9	TRBJ2-2	ASTRDSSYGELF
TRBV19	TRBJ1-3	ASSRQGSGNTIY
TRBV5-1	TRBJ2-1	ASSLVSSGGHYNEQF
TRBV6-1	TRBJ1-2	ASSEVLGGYYGYT
TRBV7-9	TRBJ2-1	ASILAGGLDEQF
TRBV5-1	TRBJ2-7	ASSLGTADEQY
TRBV5-1	TRBJ1-1	ASSLQGIAEAF
TRBV2	TRBJ1-4	ASSVQGGSEKLF
TRBV11-1	TRBJ2-7	ASSSPHGTYEQY
TRBV5-1	TRBJ2-2	ASSRLAGGVTGELF
TRBV5-6	TRBJ2-1	ASSRLAGTNEQF
TRBV29-1	TRBJ2-7	SGETGAGEQY
TRBV5-1	TRBJ2-1	ASSFGVNEQF
TRBV6-6	TRBJ2-5	ASRPQRGIQETQY
TRBV6-5	TRBJ2-2	ASSQDTGELF
TRBV7-3	TRBJ2-1	ASSLGLAGGSGEQF
TRBV5-1	TRBJ2-1	ASSPGTSGSLYNEQF
TRBV29-1	TRBJ2-2	SVPPGSRGVAGRNTGELF
TRBV5-5	TRBJ1-1	ASSLEVNRLYL
TRBV5-6	TRBJ2-5	ASSLVLETQY
TRBV7-6	TRBJ1-5	ASSLGTDQPQH
TRBV19	TRBJ1-2	ASKDAGEYNYGYT
TRBV25-1	TRBJ1-4	ASSEWGEGNEKLF
TRBV7-9	TRBJ2-1	ASSRHKTALIPLWDEQF
TRBV7-9	TRBJ1-5	ASSLGQGGQPQH
TRBV21-1	TRBJ1-2	ASSKCRAQGYFNYGYT
TRBV6-6	TRBJ2-3	ASRPPGGGTDTQY
TRBV25-1	TRBJ1-1	ASSEWTGEAF
TRBV27	TRBJ2-7	ASSLYSGTGISEQY
TRBV10-3	TRBJ1-2	AISEPQGTAYGYT
TRBV10-3	TRBJ2-7	AAGTSLYEQY
TRBV5-8	TRBJ2-3	ASSLASTSGGRTDTQY
TRBV29-1	TRBJ2-7	SVKGGPISYEQY
TRBV7-2	TRBJ1-5	ASSPGTGVNQPQH
TRBV10-3	TRBJ2-7	AVTGTQGGEQY
TRBV5-1	TRBJ2-5	ASSEIGTGISETQY
TRBV27	TRBJ2-7	ASSPGGMYEQY
TRBV15	TRBJ1-5	ATSRLNQPQH
TRBV19	TRBJ2-1	ASRRWLAASYNEQF
TRBV10-3	TRBJ2-7	AISESRLAGLSYEQY
TRBV11-2	TRBJ2-1	ASSLGPSYNEQF
TRBV5-1	TRBJ2-7	ASSSLGTGDEQY
TRBV27	TRBJ2-5	ASSLRGGSHQETQY
TRBV6-1	TRBJ1-1	ASSVIRQALRDTEAF
TRBV5-8	TRBJ2-5	ASSGVYARGDQETQY
TRBV4-1	TRBJ1-2	ASSQRTGDYYGYT
TRBV4-1	TRBJ2-7	ASSRDLNYEQY
TRBV28	TRBJ2-7	ASSTGQGGPGGEQY
TRBV9	TRBJ2-1	ASSVGGAGYNEQF
TRBV21-1	TRBJ1-1	ASSQEDRTNTEAF
TRBV29-1	TRBJ2-1	SVGGGLSPHNEQF
TRBV5-3	TRBJ1-1	ARSWTEAF
TRBV19	TRBJ1-5	ASSTFETGGNQPQH
TRBV7-3	TRBJ1-2	ASSPDNNYGYT
TRBV27	TRBJ2-6	ASSRDTSGANVLT
TRBV10-2	TRBJ2-7	ASTPGRGEQY
TRBV30	TRBJ2-7	AWSVGTGTLEQY
TRBV25-1	TRBJ2-3	ASSEWASGSSGDTQY
TRBV5-6	TRBJ2-5	ASSVGQVGETQY